The rows below give T cell receptor beta chains drawn from one sample of a study of post-analysis software for immune sequencing data. Via MiXCR, TCRdb re-called the PCR reads, giving one row per CDR3 protein. The sample has roughly 730,000 distinct CDR3 sequences, approximately 30% seen once; the top ten hold around 0.56%. The sequenced material came from blood. Every receptor here comes from a girl aged 5-17 years with multiple sclerosis. CDR3s include the opening cysteine and the closing phenylalanine or tryptophan. Fields, in order: D gene, J gene, V gene, CDR3 protein. The D gene is left open where the match is weak.

. TRBJ1-2 TRBV19 CASSMGDRRNGYTF
TRBD1 TRBJ2-3 TRBV5-1 CASRGQGSADTQYF
TRBD2 TRBJ2-1 TRBV25-1 CASSDGTSGRYNEQFF
. TRBJ1-1 TRBV18 CASSIMDGWNTEAFF
. TRBJ1-1 TRBV7-8 CASSPFHGEATEAFF
TRBD1 TRBJ1-5 TRBV7-2 CASSLEDRASRPQHF
. TRBJ1-1 TRBV9 CASSATRLNTEAFF
TRBD2 TRBJ2-3 TRBV10-3 CAISGLAGATSDTQYF
. TRBJ2-7 TRBV4-3 CASSGTATSYEQYF
TRBD1 TRBJ1-5 TRBV12-3/TRBV12-4 CASRQGGLGQPQHF
. TRBJ1-2 TRBV6-5 CASSSRDGPNYGYTF
TRBD2 TRBJ2-7 TRBV7-9 CASSSHELGEGRHEQYF
TRBD1 TRBJ1-4 TRBV27 CASPRGTVDEKLFF
TRBD2 TRBJ2-3 TRBV29-1 CSLRVGGATDTQYF
TRBD2 TRBJ2-5 TRBV5-5 CASSLETSGQETQYF
TRBD2 TRBJ2-3 TRBV5-5 CASSPVRLAGVTDTQYF
TRBD2 TRBJ2-3 TRBV4-3 CASSQTSGGFPDMQYF
TRBD1 TRBJ1-5 TRBV20-1 CSAREPGQGDQPQHF
. TRBJ2-7 TRBV29-1 CSVALGRGGYEQYF
TRBD1 TRBJ2-1 TRBV7-9 CASRRTGGSEQFF
. TRBJ2-2 TRBV20-1 CSASGRDTGELFF
. TRBJ1-1 TRBV6-2/TRBV6-3 CASSYSRLGQGAGAFF
TRBD1 TRBJ2-1 TRBV29-1 CSVVEGQLASVQFF
TRBD2 TRBJ2-1 TRBV4-3 CASSHLAGGPFNEQFF
TRBD2 . TRBV6-5 CASSSRTSLFRNEQYF
. TRBJ1-2 TRBV27 CASSTTGAGVNTNYGYTF
TRBD1 TRBJ2-7 TRBV28 CASSPGTGLYEQYF
. TRBJ2-1 TRBV20-1 CSARRRGGFYNEQFF
. TRBJ1-6 TRBV27 CASSKVNNSPLHF
. TRBJ1-2 TRBV7-9 CASSLATGARGYTF
TRBD2 TRBJ2-3 TRBV14 CASSQDNRGEPRNTQYF
. TRBJ1-2 TRBV28 CASKGQYNNYGYTF
. TRBJ2-1 TRBV5-4 CASSPNGAGSPYNEQFF
. TRBJ2-1 TRBV11-2 CASSFTGAEQFF
TRBD1 TRBJ2-7 TRBV28 CASSPQLGTGPCEQYF
. TRBJ2-5 TRBV28 CASSFEGTETQYF
. TRBJ2-1 TRBV5-5 CASSLVAGNEQFF
TRBD1 TRBJ1-2 TRBV7-2 CASSFQAGGYGYTF
TRBD2 TRBJ2-1 TRBV6-5 CANRTSGSNEQFF
. TRBJ1-1 TRBV7-6 CASSQPTGENTEAFF
. TRBJ2-3 TRBV12-3/TRBV12-4 CASSLGRAPDTQYF
. TRBJ2-7 TRBV4-3 CAGPSGHEQYF